This TCR beta chain was recovered during a study of T cell responses to AZD1222 COVID-19 vaccine. Some clones are missing from TCRdb's copy, which holds only in-frame ones; the method was immunoSEQ multiplex PCR. The sample holds about 62,000 clones; roughly 90% are singletons and the top ten take around 5%. In germline, CDR1 is MNHEY, CDR2 SVGAGI. CDR3 length: 15 residues. Study-wide findings and caveats: Nearly half of spike-specific TCRs reportedly target variant regions that are unmutated in the B.1.351 and B.1.1.7 variants. The study found Spike-specific TCR breadth and depth rose after two AZD1222 doses.

Points on this clone: Its cognate antigen is unknown.

The chain couples TRBV6-5 to TRBJ1-4, with D hard to call. The TCR was taken from an adult in good health. The specimen was peripheral blood, collected on day 0 of AZD1222 vaccination. The CDR3 spells CATKGGLATNEKLFF. The CDR3 bases are TGTGCAACCAAGGGCGGTCTTGCAACTAATGAAAAACTGTTTTTT.